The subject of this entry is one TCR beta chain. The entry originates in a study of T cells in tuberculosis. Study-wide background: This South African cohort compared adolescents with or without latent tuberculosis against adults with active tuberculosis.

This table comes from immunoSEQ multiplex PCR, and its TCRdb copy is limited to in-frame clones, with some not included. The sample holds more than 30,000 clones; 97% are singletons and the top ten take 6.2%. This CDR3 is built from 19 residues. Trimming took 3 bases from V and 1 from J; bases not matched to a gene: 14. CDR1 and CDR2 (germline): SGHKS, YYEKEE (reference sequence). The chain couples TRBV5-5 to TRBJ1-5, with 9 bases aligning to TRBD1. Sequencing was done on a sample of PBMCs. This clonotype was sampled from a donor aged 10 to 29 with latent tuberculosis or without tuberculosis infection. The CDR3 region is CASSSTLRQGGDSNQPQHF. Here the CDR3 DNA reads TGTGCCAGCAGCTCAACCCTCCGACAGGGGGGCGACAGCAATCAGCCCCAGCATTTT.